One and the same sample provided the 30 T cell receptor beta chains below, sequenced in a study of blood T cell repertoires in COVID-19. Profiled with immunoSEQ multiplex PCR; TCRdb holds only in-frame clones, not every one. The data contain over 400,000 clones, about 89% of them singletons. The sequenced sample consisted of peripheral blood. The receptors shown here come from a woman in her 50s with COVID-19, enrolled during active disease.

In its sample, this clone was seen a few times. The gene calls are TRBV28 and TRBJ1-2; D unclear. Germline V gene data show CDR1 as MDHEN and CDR2 as SYDVKM. This CDR3 region has 13 residues. Trimming removed 2 bases at V and 6 bases at J, with 10 bases between. CDR3 region: CASSLAGLHGYTF. The CDR3 nucleotides are TGTGCCAGCAGTTTAGCAGGACTTCATGGCTACACCTTC.

This clone has a handful of counts. V gene TRBV12-3 or TRBV12-4 combines with J gene TRBJ1-2; a weak D match, TRBD1 (5 bases). V lost 3 bases and J lost 4, with 9 bases in between. This CDR3 contains 13 residues. CDR3 residues: CASSFTGPYGYTF. CDR3 bases: TGTGCCAGCAGTTTCACAGGCCCCTATGGCTACACCTTC.

The V and J genes are TRBV19 and TRBJ2-1; TRBD2 aligns across 7 bases. There are 15 residues in the CDR3. After removal of 1 base from V and 5 bases from J, the junction contained 5 bases not matched to a gene. Germline CDR1 and CDR2: LNHDA and SQIVND (reference sequence). CDR3 nucleotide sequence: TGTGCCAGTAGTATAGTGGGAGGGGCTAACAATGAGCAGTTCTTC. Translated, it gives CASSIVGGANNEQFF.

V gene TRBV19 combines with J gene TRBJ1-5, with TRBD1 matching 9 bases. The J segment lost 3 bases and the V segment lost 3 bases, leaving 9 bases of the junction unmatched. This CDR3 comprises 17 residues. In germline, CDR1 is LNHDA, CDR2 SQIVND (reference sequence). CDR3 bases: TGTGCCAGTAGTATCCTGACCGGGACAGGGATCAATCAGCCCCAGCATTTT. Translation: CASSILTGTGINQPQHF.

The rearrangement uses TRBV24-1 and TRBJ1-1; tentatively, D is TRBD1 (6 bases). Germline values: CDR1 KGHDR, CDR2 SFDVKD. This CDR3 region has 13 residues. The CDR3 protein is CGPRRTAFGEAFF. The CDR3 bases are TGTGGCCCCCGACGGACAGCCTTCGGTGAAGCTTTCTTT.

The gene calls are TRBV24-1 and TRBJ2-7; unclear D gene. The CDR3 runs 13 residues. CDR1 and CDR2 from the germline V gene are KGHDR and SFDVKD. V was pared by 5 bases and J by 0 bases, with 7 bases between. The CDR3 sequence: CATSVGSSYEQYF. CDR3 bases: TGTGCCACCAGTGTGGGCAGCTCCTACGAGCAGTACTTC.

This chain's CDR3 is CASPGARTEAFF. The CDR3 DNA sequence: TGTGCCAGCCCAGGGGCGCGGACTGAAGCTTTCTTT. The chain recombines TRBV5-8 with TRBJ1-1, with D perhaps TRBD1 (6 bases). V lost 7 bases to trimming and J lost 5 bases, with 12 bases between them. Germline loops: CDR1 SGHTS, CDR2 YDEGEE. The CDR3 consists of 12 residues.

This clone was seen a single time. The rearrangement uses TRBV18 and TRBJ1-4; D not resolved. The V and J ends lost 2 bases and 6 bases respectively, with 7 bases between them. Germline V lookup: CDR1 KGHSH, CDR2 LQKENI. This CDR3 region has 13 residues. CDR3 in DNA: TGTGCCAGCTCACCAGGTTTAGATGAAAAACTGTTTTTT. Translating gives CASSPGLDEKLFF.

The CDR3 DNA follows: TGTGCCAGTAGTCCCCAGACCGGGCCCCTCCACTTT. It codes for CASSPQTGPLHF. The chain carries TRBV19 and TRBJ1-6; D uncertain. CDR1 and CDR2 (germline): LNHDA, SQIVND (reference sequence). Trimming removed 5 bases at V and 13 bases at J, with 12 bases between. CDR3 length equals 12 residues.

This clone was seen a few times. This rearrangement joins TRBV4-1 to TRBJ2-3; 7 bases are a match to TRBD1. V was pared by 4 bases and J by 1 base, with 2 bases of the junction left unmatched. CDR3 length: 14 amino acids. Germline CDR1 MGHRA, CDR2 YSYEKL. The CDR3 loop reads CASSPGQGTDTQYF. CDR3 DNA sequence: TGCGCCAGCAGCCCAGGACAGGGCACAGATACGCAGTATTTT.

This chain links TRBV5-1 with TRBJ1-1; no firm D call. CDR1 and CDR2 from the germline V gene are SGHRS and YFSETQ. This CDR3 is built from 15 residues. V lost 0 bases, J lost 0 bases, and 9 bases lay in between. In DNA, the CDR3 is TGCGCCAGCAGCTTGGGCGTGGAGGTGAACACTGAAGCTTTCTTT. Encoded protein: CASSLGVEVNTEAFF.

The chain couples TRBV24-1 to TRBJ2-5; 10 positions match TRBD2. Germline V gene sequence: CDR1 KGHDR, CDR2 SFDVKD. With 1 base clipped from V and 0 bases from J, the junction kept 1 base outside the gene matches. This CDR3 is built from 16 residues. As DNA, the CDR3 is TGTGCCACCAGTGATTTTACTAGCGGGGACCAAGAGACCCAGTACTTC. Its protein is CATSDFTSGDQETQYF.

The table lists this clone with a few counts. This chain uses TRBV30 with TRBJ2-2; TRBD1 might be the D (5 bases). Germline V gene sequence: CDR1 GTSNPN, CDR2 SVGIG (reference sequence). The CDR3 is 14 amino acids. Trimming shortened V by 2 bases and J by 4 bases, and 11 bases separated the two germline ends. Here the CDR3 DNA reads TGTGCCTGGAGTTTGACAGTAAGCACCGGGGAGCTGTTTTTT. Encoded protein: CAWSLTVSTGELFF. Looking up the rest from reference TRBV30 and TRBJ2-2 gives the full variable domain: SQTIHQWPATLVQPVGSPLSLECTVEGTSNPNLYWYRQAAGRGLQLLFYSVGIGQISSEVPQNLSASRPQDRQFILSSKKLLLSDSGFYLCAWSLTVSTGELFFGEGSRLTVL.

This chain connects TRBV19 to TRBJ1-2; D ambiguous. Looked up from germline, CDR1 is LNHDA and CDR2 is SQIVND (reference sequence). The length of the CDR3 is 12 residues. The ends were cut back, 7 bases at V and 4 bases at J, with 10 bases in the middle. This chain's CDR3 is CASTVDGYGYTF. DNA of the CDR3: TGTGCCAGTACAGTTGATGGCTATGGCTACACCTTC.

V gene TRBV2 combines with J gene TRBJ2-4; 7 bases map to TRBD1. The CDR3 sequence is 12 residues long. CDR1 and CDR2 (germline): SNHLY, FYNNEI. The J segment lost 5 bases and the V segment lost 9 bases, leaving 4 bases of the junction unmatched. The CDR3 here is CASRDRENIQYF. DNA of the CDR3: TGTGCCAGTAGGGACAGAGAAAACATTCAGTACTTC.

This chain joins TRBV2 and TRBJ2-7, with 9 bases aligning to TRBD2. J lost 3 bases, V lost 2 bases, and 5 bases had no gene match. The CDR3 extends over 15 amino acids. Per germline, CDR1 SNHLY and CDR2 FYNNEI. CDR3 region: CASSEPAGGGYEQYF. The CDR3 nucleotides read TGTGCCAGCAGTGAACCCGCGGGGGGGGGCTACGAGCAGTACTTC.

The chain joins TRBV7-2 to TRBJ1-1, with D possibly being TRBD1 (5 bases). Per germline, CDR1 SGHTA and CDR2 FQGNSA. V was cut by 6 bases and J by 4 bases, with 18 bases left in between. There are 15 residues in the CDR3. The CDR3: CASSHGSRVGTEAFF. CDR3 in DNA: TGTGCCAGCAGTCACGGGAGCAGGGTGGGCACTGAAGCTTTCTTT. The full variable domain, in which reference TRBV7-2 and TRBJ1-1 provide the parts outside the CDR3, is GAGVSQSPSNKVTEKGKDVELRCDPISGHTALYWYRQSLGQGLEFLIYFQGNSAPDKSGLPSDRFSAERTGGSVSTLTIQRTQQEDSAVYLCASSHGSRVGTEAFFGQGTRLTVV.

The rearrangement links TRBV30 to TRBJ1-1; perhaps TRBD1 as D (5 bases). Germline V lookup: CDR1 GTSNPN, CDR2 SVGIG (reference sequence). The CDR3 is 14 amino acids. In nucleotides, the CDR3 is TGTGCAGTGGAAGGGGCCTCGTGGAGCACTGAAGCTTTCTTT. Protein sequence: CAVEGASWSTEAFF.

A few counts support this clone. This sequence joins TRBV10-3 and TRBJ2-1; TRBD1 matches at 7 bases. Looked up from germline, CDR1 is ENHRY and CDR2 is SYGVKD. The CDR3 spans 14 residues. V dropped 4 bases and J dropped 5; count of bases not matched to a gene: 5. CDR3 residues: CAISATGFNNEQFF. The CDR3 bases are TGTGCCATCAGTGCGACAGGGTTCAACAATGAGCAGTTCTTC.

This clone was observed once. The chain combines TRBV24-1 with TRBJ2-1; 9 bases are shared with TRBD1. The CDR3 totals 15 residues. Germline CDR1 is KGHDR and CDR2 is SFDVKD. The V segment lost 8 bases and the J segment 9 bases; nucleotides outside the gene matches: 13. For the CDR3, the DNA is TGTGCCACCAATCGAGGGACAGGGACGAGGGGTGAGCAGTTCTTC. This translates into CATNRGTGTRGEQFF.

The rearrangement joins TRBV6-4 to TRBJ1-2, with a tentative D call TRBD1 (6 bases). Germline V gene data show CDR1 as MRHNA and CDR2 as SNTAGT. The CDR3 extends over 13 amino acids. The germline V and J ends were trimmed by 5 bases and 9 bases, with 16 bases remaining between them. CDR3 sequence (DNA): TGTGCCAGCAGTAGCGGGGGAGACAGGAGCTACACCTTC. It encodes CASSSGGDRSYTF.

J is TRBJ2-6 and V is TRBV6-5; 7 bases map to TRBD1. In germline, CDR1 is MNHEY, CDR2 SVGAGI. The CDR3 is 13 amino acids. The CDR3 loop reads CAMTGTGANVLTF. The CDR3 bases are TGTGCTATGACAGGGACCGGGGCCAACGTCCTGACTTTC.

The chain links TRBV11-2 to TRBJ1-3; 8 bases align to TRBD1. This CDR3 has 16 residues. Germline V gene lookup returns CDR1 SGHAT and CDR2 FQNNGV. The junction had 7 bases not matched to a gene; V was cut back by 5 bases and J by 1 base. The CDR3 sequence is CASSQTGENSGNTIYF. CDR3 coding DNA: TGTGCCAGCAGCCAGACAGGGGAGAATTCTGGAAACACCATATATTTT.

CDR3 in amino acids: CASSFTPGFHSGGYTF. In nucleotides, the CDR3 is TGTGCCAGCAGTTTCACTCCGGGCTTCCATAGCGGGGGCTACACCTTC. The chain carries TRBV27 and TRBJ1-2; D remains unclear. The CDR3 length is 16 residues. CDR1 is MNHEY, CDR2 SMNVEV, per germline (reference sequence). Between the trimmed V and J ends, which lost 3 bases and 8 bases, there was a span of 22 bases.

The rearrangement joins TRBV27 to TRBJ1-4; D gene unclear. The CDR3 is 11 amino acids. V lost 6 bases and J lost 8, with 7 bases in between. CDR1 and CDR2 (germline): MNHEY, SMNVEV (reference sequence). The CDR3 sequence is CASRLREKLFF. The CDR3 DNA follows: TGTGCCAGCAGGCTCAGGGAAAAACTGTTTTTT.

This clone was found a few times. The chain couples TRBV11-2 to TRBJ2-7, with D possibly being TRBD2 (5 bases). Trimming stripped 1 base from V and 3 bases from J, with 13 bases between. CDR1 is SGHAT, CDR2 FQNNGV, per germline. The CDR3 consists of 15 residues. In DNA, the CDR3 is TGTGCCAGCAGCTTAGTGGGCGGGTCTTACTACGAGCAGTACTTC. It is translated as CASSLVGGSYYEQYF.

The DNA of the CDR3 is TGTGCCAGCAGCTTAGATCGGACAGGCCCCTACGAGCAGTACTTC. Its protein is CASSLDRTGPYEQYF. The chain is built from TRBV11-2 and TRBJ2-7; 7 bases align to TRBD1. CDR3 length equals 15 residues. CDR1 and CDR2 (germline): SGHAT, FQNNGV. V lost 0 bases and J lost 2; bases outside the gene matches: 4.

V gene TRBV24-1 combines with J gene TRBJ1-1; D remains ambiguous. Between the trimmed V and J ends, which lost 5 bases and 8 bases, there was a span of 11 bases. This CDR3 is 12 amino acids long. CDR1 KGHDR and CDR2 SFDVKD come from the germline V gene. Here the CDR3 DNA reads TGTGCCACCAGTGGCATGGGCGACGAAGCTTTCTTT. Translating it yields CATSGMGDEAFF.

Comments on this clone: Other DNA sequences within the sample encode an identical CDR3. The chain combines TRBV5-1 with TRBJ1-2, with TRBD1 matching over 9 bases. The junction had 0 bases not matched to a gene; V was cut back by 1 base and J by 2 bases. The CDR3 is made up of 14 amino acids. CDR1 is SGHRS, CDR2 YFSETQ, per germline. DNA of the CDR3: TGCGCCAGCAGCTTGACAGGGGGCAACTATGGCTACACCTTC. Translated, it gives CASSLTGGNYGYTF. Using reference TRBV5-1 and TRBJ1-2 for the parts outside the CDR3, the full variable domain is KAGVTQTPRYLIKTRGQQVTLSCSPISGHRSVSWYQQTPGQGLQFLFEYFSETQRNKGNFPGRFSGRQFSNSRSEMNVSTLELGDSALYLCASSLTGGNYGYTFGSGTRLTVV.

The gene calls are TRBV30 and TRBJ2-1; TRBD2 matches at 7 bases. The germline CDR1 and CDR2 sequences are GTSNPN and SVGIG (reference sequence). J lost 12 bases, V lost 3 bases, and 17 bases had no gene match. The CDR3 length is 15 residues. The CDR3 reads CAWSTPLGQRDGQFF. The CDR3 bases are TGTGCCTGGAGCACCCCCCTGGGCCAGCGGGACGGGCAGTTCTTC.